The 13 T cell receptor beta chains below all came from one sample that was sequenced in a study of shared clonotypes between healthy human individuals. Repertoires were generated with immunoSEQ multiplex PCR, while TCRdb's copy carries only in-frame clones and drops some. The sample lists over 400,000 clones; over 75% were seen once. The material sequenced was PBMCs. The receptors come from a woman between 40 and 55 years old in good health. Some clones in this sample may be carry-over from other donors' samples.

This chain connects TRBV7-9 to TRBJ2-2; 8 bases are a match to TRBD1. The CDR3 consists of 15 residues. With 3 bases clipped from V and 7 bases from J, the junction kept 7 bases outside the gene matches. Looked up from germline, CDR1 is SEHNR and CDR2 is FQNEAQ (reference sequence). The CDR3 bases are TGTGCCAGCAGCTTCGGACAGGGCCTTGGCGGGGAGCTGTTTTTT. It translates to CASSFGQGLGGELFF.

V usage is TRBV15 and J usage is TRBJ1-4; D not resolved. Trimming cost V 0 bases and J 8 bases, with 10 bases left between them. CDR3 length: 14 residues. In germline, CDR1 is LNHNV, CDR2 YYDKDF (reference sequence). CDR3 DNA: TGTGCCACCAGCAGAGATCGGAGGGTAGAAAAACTGTTTTTT. This translates into CATSRDRRVEKLFF.

This clone was detected a few times. This rearrangement joins TRBV7-9 to TRBJ2-7, with no clear D. The CDR3 has 14 amino acids. Trimming stripped 5 bases from V and 3 bases from J, with 14 bases between. CDR1 SEHNR and CDR2 FQNEAQ come from the germline V gene (reference sequence). DNA for the CDR3: TGTGCCAGCAGCCAAGGTGGCCAGTTCTACGAGCAGTACTTC. It is translated as CASSQGGQFYEQYF. Full variable domain (remainder filled in from reference TRBV7-9 and TRBJ2-7): DTGVSQNPRHKITKRGQNVTFRCDPISEHNRLYWYRQTLGQGPEFLTYFQNEAQLEKSRLLSDRFSAERPKGSFSTLEIQRTEQGDSAMYLCASSQGGQFYEQYFGPGTRLTVT.

The V call is TRBV6-5, the J call TRBJ1-1; TRBD1 agrees at 9 bases. V dropped 4 bases and J dropped 6; count of bases not matched to a gene: 9. This CDR3 has 15 residues. The germline V gene encodes CDR1 MNHEY and CDR2 SVGAGI. CDR3 residues: CASSSMGQGIPEAFF. Written as DNA, the CDR3 is TGTGCCAGCAGTTCCATGGGACAGGGTATCCCTGAAGCTTTCTTT.

Details on this clone: Given a far larger clone just one base away, this is likely a sequencing read error. The V and J genes are TRBV30 and TRBJ2-5; D might be TRBD1 or TRBD2, each matching 5 bases. The CDR3 is 13 residues long. Germline V gene sequence: CDR1 GTSNPN, CDR2 SVGIG (reference sequence). Trimming took off 1 base at V and 1 base at J, with 7 bases between the two ends. CDR3 in amino acids: CAWSGDGQETQYF. Written as DNA, the CDR3 is TGTGCCTGGAGTGGGGACGGCCAAGAGACCCAGTACTTC.

The V gene is TRBV28, the J gene TRBJ2-1; 7 bases fit TRBD2. The ends lost 3 bases at V and 13 bases at J; junction bases unmatched: 6. This CDR3 contains 12 residues. CDR1 MDHEN and CDR2 SYDVKM come from the germline V gene. CDR3: CASSFLGTNQFF. As DNA, the CDR3 is TGTGCCAGCAGTTTTCTCGGGACTAATCAGTTCTTC.

This clone was counted at least ten times. V is TRBV18 and J is TRBJ2-7; 9 bases are shared with TRBD2. V was clipped by 3 bases and J by 3 bases; unmatched bases: 18. Germline V gene lookup returns CDR1 KGHSH and CDR2 LQKENI. This CDR3 is 19 amino acids long. CDR3 nucleotide sequence: TGTGCCAGCTCACCCGGCCCGGGGGCTAGCGGGAAAAGTTACTACGAGCAGTACTTC. Protein product: CASSPGPGASGKSYYEQYF.

The CDR3 coding sequence is TGTGCCAGCAGTTACTCGAAAGAGCGGGCGGACCAAGAGACCCAGTACTTC. Its protein is CASSYSKERADQETQYF. The chain joins TRBV6-8 to TRBJ2-5, with D perhaps matching TRBD2 (6 bases). Germline V gene data show CDR1 as MNHGY and CDR2 as SAAAGT. V lost 0 bases, J lost 0 bases, and 14 bases lay in between. This CDR3 has 17 residues.

J is TRBJ2-7 and V is TRBV6-1; D is perhaps TRBD2 (6 bases). Germline assignment: CDR1 MNHNS and CDR2 SASEGT. The CDR3 contains 13 residues. The V and J ends lost 8 bases and 3 bases respectively, with 14 bases between them. The DNA for the CDR3 is TGTGCCAGCTGGGTGAACGGGGGCTACGAGCAGTACTTC. Protein product: CASWVNGGYEQYF.

This chain connects TRBV2 to TRBJ1-5; D gene unclear. The CDR3 length is 14 residues. Between the trimmed V and J ends, which lost 7 bases and 0 bases, there was a span of 10 bases. Germline lookup yields CDR1 SNHLY and CDR2 FYNNEI. CDR3 coding DNA: TGTGCCAGCAACGGGGAATTTAGCAATCAGCCCCAGCATTTT. This sequence encodes CASNGEFSNQPQHF. Combining the CDR3 with reference TRBV2 and TRBJ1-5 gives the whole variable domain EPEVTQTPSHQVTQMGQEVILRCVPISNHLYFYWYRQILGQKVEFLVSFYNNEISEKSEIFDDQFSVERPDGSNFTLKIRSTKLEDSAMYFCASNGEFSNQPQHFGDGTRLSIL.

On this clone itself: A read error is likely here: a far larger clone is one base away. The rearrangement uses TRBV9 and TRBJ1-3, with TRBD1 matching over 8 bases. CDR3 length: 15 amino acids. CDR1 and CDR2 (germline): SGDLS, YYNGEE. Germline trimming cut 3 bases from V and 0 bases from J; bases unmatched to any gene: 2. Here the CDR3 reads CASSGTGISGNTIYF. As DNA, the CDR3 is TGTGCCAGCAGCGGGACAGGGATCTCTGGAAACACCATATATTTT. Full variable domain (outside the CDR3, taken from reference TRBV9 and TRBJ1-3): DSGVTQTPKHLITATGQRVTLRCSPRSGDLSVYWYQQSLDQGLQFLIQYYNGEERAKGNILERFSAQQFPDLHSELNLSSLELGDSALYFCASSGTGISGNTIYFGEGSWLTVV.

With respect to this clone: A far larger clone is off by one base, so a read error is likely. Other DNA sequences in this sample translate to the same CDR3. This sequence joins TRBV28 and TRBJ2-1; TRBD2 aligns across 9 bases. This CDR3 has 15 amino acids. Germline V CDR1 and CDR2: MDHEN, SYDVKM. With V trimmed by 5 bases and J by 8 bases, 10 bases remained unmatched. CDR3 amino acids: CASSTPGLAGDEQFF. CDR3 in DNA: TGTGCCAGCAGTACTCCGGGACTAGCAGGGGATGAGCAGTTCTTC.

Many counts were recorded for this clone. The sample has other DNA sequences that encode this CDR3 too. V usage is TRBV28 and J usage is TRBJ2-7; 10 nucleotides agree with TRBD1. Germline assignment: CDR1 MDHEN and CDR2 SYDVKM. V shed 6 bases, J shed 1 base, and the junction held 9 bases outside the gene matches. The CDR3 has 16 amino acids. In DNA, the CDR3 is TGTGCCAGCAGGAGACCGGGACAGGGGACTTCCTACGAGCAGTACTTC. Protein: CASRRPGQGTSYEQYF. Filled out from reference TRBV28 and TRBJ2-7, the complete variable domain reads DVKVTQSSRYLVKRTGEKVFLECVQDMDHENMFWYRQDPGLGLRLIYFSYDVKMKEKGDIPEGYSVSREKKERFSLILESASTNQTSMYLCASRRPGQGTSYEQYFGPGTRLTVT.